The TCR beta chain described here comes from a study of T cell clonotyping in hematopoietic cell transplantation. The CDR3 is made up of 14 amino acids. Trimming removed 1 base from V and 3 bases from J, with 6 bases in between. CDR1 is SGHTA and CDR2 is FQGTGA in the germline V gene. The method was immunoSEQ multiplex PCR; TCRdb's version includes in-frame clones alone and lacks a portion of them. Seen here are under 9,500 clones, 95% to 98% observed once, and the top ten hold roughly 2.3%. This receptor was taken from a male patient aged 55-69 years who had an allogeneic stem cell transplant from a related donor, so the T cells may come from the graft donor. Some clones in this sample may be carry-over from other donors' samples. The chain combines TRBV7-3 with TRBJ2-2; D remains ambiguous. The source was peripheral blood mononuclear cells, collected 100 days after allogeneic stem cell transplant. Written as DNA, the CDR3 is TGTGCCAGCAGCTTAAATTCCCACACCGGGGAGCTGTTTTTT. Residues: CASSLNSHTGELFF.